This T cell receptor beta chain was sequenced for a study of T-cell memory formation after mild COVID-19. Employing constant-segment primers, 5'RACE generated TCR alpha and TCR beta cDNA libraries bearing sample barcodes and UMIs. TCRdb re-called the 5' RACE reads through MiXCR, storing one row per CDR3 protein. This sample yields 90,000 to 120,000 distinct CDR3 sequences, of which 13% to 15% are seen a single time; 35% to 50% belongs to the top ten. Broader study findings: Prior to infection, memory already included some responding clones, suggesting cross-reactive memory joined. Clones that contracted clustered mainly in CM and EM if CD4+ and in EMRA if CD8+.

This CDR3 has 10 residues. Only a few counts were recorded for this clonotype. Its antigen is still unknown. A junction boundary mismatches the germline segment, possibly from a read error. Sequenced material: PBMCs or a T cell subset sorted from them (not recorded which). The genes are TRBV12-3 or TRBV12-4 and TRBJ1-1; the D is unclear. The TCR comes from a man aged 18 to 29 who had mild COVID-19 (a few samples of this study predate the infection). Cell type and time point are not known. The CDR3 DNA is TGTGCCAGCGGTTTTGGGCGAGCTTTCTTT. Translated, it gives CASGFGRAFF.